This is a list of T cell receptor beta chains from one sample in a study of T cells in Graves' hyperthyroidism and ophthalmopathy. TCRdb redid the calling of the multiplex PCR reads with MiXCR, one entry per CDR3 protein. The profile shows hundreds of thousands of distinct CDR3 sequences, 35% of them singletons. What was sequenced was blood. The origin of the receptors is a woman between 35 and 50 years old with Graves' hyperthyroidism. The conserved cysteine and the conserved F or W are not part of the CDR3 here.

TRBV9,TRBJ1-2,ASSVSGTEAYT
TRBV29-1,TRBJ2-7,SVYGTEKTYEQY
TRBV7-8,TRBJ1-5,ASSADRLNQPQH
TRBV2,TRBJ2-6,ASRGRGYGANVLT
TRBV4-2,TRBJ1-6,ASSPGVIRGEALH
TRBV6-2/TRBV6-3,TRBJ1-2,ASSYSDRIGGYT
TRBV4-3,TRBJ1-5,ASSQDRAGAGQPQH
TRBV2,TRBJ1-2,ASSLTLEDRGSYGYT
TRBV4-3,TRBJ1-1,ASSRARGTEAF
TRBV7-9,TRBJ2-1,ASSLAWGGQF
TRBV6-6,TRBJ2-7,ASRPLGLASSEQY
TRBV18,TRBJ1-2,ASSPPQGLKGYT
TRBV6-6,TRBJ2-7,ASHGEEQY
TRBV7-9,TRBJ1-6,ASSRARDLGNSPLH
TRBV7-9,TRBJ1-2,ASSSGQALNYGHT
TRBV10-3,TRBJ2-7,AISYSTGGHEQH
TRBV7-9,TRBJ1-5,ASSLGQGIQPQH
TRBV19,TRBJ1-5,ASSPALGNQPQH
TRBV20-1,TRBJ2-7,SARTGGTYEQY
TRBV6-2/TRBV6-3,TRBJ1-4,ATGGPDEKLF
TRBV6-5,TRBJ2-2,ATTRGSLLSGELF
TRBV20-1,TRBJ1-4,SARARVDEKLF
TRBV5-1,TRBJ1-6,ASSYESSSPLH
TRBV7-2,TRBJ2-5,ASNTRGTQETQY
TRBV5-1,TRBJ1-4,ASSLERDPSEKLF
TRBV9,TRBJ2-2,ASGPYIANTGELF
TRBV5-5,TRBJ1-1,ASSYSSQPEAF
TRBV25-1,TRBJ2-2,ASSARHENTGELF
TRBV29-1,TRBJ1-4,SVSRDDKKLF
TRBV2,TRBJ1-5,ASKGRGQHQPQH
TRBV20-1,TRBJ1-3,SARDPGTDFSGNTIY
TRBV7-8,TRBJ1-5,ASSLARYSNQPQH